This T cell receptor beta chain was sequenced during a study of identical twins. Study-level points and caveats: Models underestimated how often monozygotic twins shared out-of-frame TCR alpha. Cord blood beta clonotypes present at high abundance carried fewer insertions; no such pattern appeared in memory repertoires. Beta out-of-frame sequences showed weaker excess sharing between twins.

Healthy Caucasians were all of the donors. TCRdb reprocessed the 5' RACE reads with MiXCR, giving one entry per CDR3 protein. The table has around 1.7 million distinct CDR3 sequences, less than 40% seen once. This clonotype occurred a few times. The antigen remains undetermined. Germline CDR1 and CDR2: SNHLY and FYNNEI. Unmatched junction bases numbered 11, after V lost 2 bases and J lost 4 bases. The CDR3 loop spans 17 amino acids. This receptor was obtained from a newborn girl in good health. Sequencing was performed on cord blood. The chain recombines TRBV2 with TRBJ2-3; TRBD2 matches at 8 bases. CDR3 bases: TGTGCCAGCAGTGAATCCCAGCGGGAGTATTTTGCAGATACGCAGTATTTT. Its protein product is CASSESQREYFADTQYF.